Shown below are 29 T cell receptor beta chains from a single sample sequenced in a study of T cell responses to AZD1222 COVID-19 vaccine. Only in-frame clones appear in the TCRdb table, and some are missing; sequencing was by immunoSEQ multiplex PCR. The sample includes about 150,000 clones, about 87% of them seen just once. This sample comprised peripheral blood, obtained on day 0 of AZD1222 vaccination. The source is an adult in good health.

By share of the sample, this clone is medium-sized. The V call is TRBV7-9, the J call TRBJ2-7, with D perhaps TRBD1 or TRBD2 (5 bases each). CDR3 length: 15 amino acids. The V gene lost 5 bases and the J gene lost 4 bases, with 18 bases spanning the gap. The germline gives CDR1 SEHNR, CDR2 FQNEAQ (reference sequence). CDR3 protein: CASSPGRPRVYEQYF. CDR3 DNA sequence: TGTGCCAGCAGCCCGGGGCGGCCTCGGGTATACGAGCAGTACTTC.

The chain combines TRBV5-5 with TRBJ1-6; 7 bases are a match to TRBD1. V gave up 4 bases and J gave up 6 bases; unmatched junction bases: 7. Germline CDR1 is SGHKS and CDR2 is YYEKEE (reference sequence). The CDR3 has 15 amino acids. The CDR3, as DNA: TGTGCCAGCAGCCCTGTGGGACAGAGTAATTCACCCCTCCACTTT. It is translated as CASSPVGQSNSPLHF. Variable domain in full (rest from reference TRBV5-5 and TRBJ1-6): DAGVTQSPTHLIKTRGQQVTLRCSPISGHKSVSWYQQVLGQGPQFIFQYYEKEERGRGNFPDRFSARQFPNYSSELNVNALLLGDSALYLCASSPVGQSNSPLHFGNGTRLTVT.

This chain joins TRBV7-8 and TRBJ1-1; 8 bases align to TRBD1. Germline V CDR1 and CDR2: SGHVS, FQNEAQ. After removal of 2 bases from V and 0 bases from J, the junction contained 8 bases not matched to a gene. This CDR3 is built from 17 residues. The CDR3 loop is CASSLKETGVMNTEAFF. The CDR3 region has the DNA TGTGCCAGCAGCTTAAAGGAGACAGGGGTTATGAACACTGAAGCTTTCTTT.

DNA for the CDR3: TGTGCCAGAAGCCCGCCGCGACGGATGCCTGGCTATGGCTACACCTTC. Translated: CARSPPRRMPGYGYTF. V and J are TRBV5-3 and TRBJ1-2; D remains ambiguous. Being an ORF, TRBV5-3 has a function that is uncertain. V lost 4 bases to trimming and J lost 4 bases, with 20 bases between them. This CDR3 is 16 amino acids long.

This clone was observed a single time. The chain recombines TRBV29-1 with TRBJ2-7; 9 positions match TRBD1. The CDR3 sequence is 12 residues long. Germline CDR1 is SQVTM and CDR2 is ANQGSEA. V gave up 1 base and J gave up 6 bases; unmatched junction bases: 1. CDR3 sequence reads: CSVEVTGGEQYF. Written as DNA, the CDR3 is TGCAGCGTTGAAGTGACAGGGGGCGAGCAGTACTTC.

This rearrangement joins TRBV9 to TRBJ1-3; D call uncertain. This CDR3 has 14 residues. The V end lost 4 bases, the J end lost 4 bases, and 12 bases lay between the germline ends. The germline gives CDR1 SGDLS, CDR2 YYNGEE. CDR3 sequence: CASSPEGFGNTIYF. CDR3 coding DNA: TGTGCCAGCAGCCCCGAAGGGTTCGGAAACACCATATATTTT.

The rearrangement joins TRBV7-8 to TRBJ2-2; 8 bases line up with TRBD1. V was clipped by 5 bases and J by 4 bases; unmatched bases: 6. The CDR3 length is 15 residues. CDR1 is SGHVS and CDR2 is FQNEAQ in the germline V gene. CDR3 region: CASSPQGQATGELFF. In nucleotides, the CDR3 is TGTGCCAGCAGCCCCCAGGGACAGGCCACCGGGGAGCTGTTTTTT.

The V gene is TRBV5-4, the J gene TRBJ2-2; TRBD1 is a possible D gene (5 bases). The germline CDR1 and CDR2 sequences are SGHNT and YYREEE (reference sequence). The CDR3 is 15 residues long. V was clipped by 0 bases and J by 6 bases, with 12 bases between them. The CDR3 spells CASSLDRQGPGELFF. The CDR3 bases are TGTGCCAGCAGCTTGGATCGGCAGGGCCCCGGGGAGCTGTTTTTT.

The chain links TRBV25-1 to TRBJ2-1; D not resolved. Trimming took off 2 bases at V and 2 bases at J, with 10 bases between the two ends. The CDR3 loop spans 15 amino acids. CDR1 MGHDK and CDR2 SYGVNS come from the germline V gene. This chain's CDR3 is CASSEGRPPYNEQFF. CDR3 nucleotide sequence: TGTGCCAGCAGTGAAGGCAGGCCTCCCTACAATGAGCAGTTCTTC.

The gene calls are TRBV3-1 (or the pseudogene TRBV3-2) and TRBJ2-3; TRBD2 aligns across 12 bases. There are 19 residues in the CDR3. From germline, CDR1 is LGHDT and CDR2 YNNKEL (reference sequence). V gave up 0 bases and J gave up 5 bases; unmatched junction bases: 12. CDR3 coding DNA: TGTGCCAGCAGCCAAGAAGCCCTACTAGCGGGGGGCCGGGTAGATACGCAGTATTTT. Encoded protein: CASSQEALLAGGRVDTQYF.

This chain joins TRBV28 and TRBJ1-4; D is ambiguous. Germline-derived CDR1 and CDR2 are MDHEN and SYDVKM. V was trimmed by 6 bases and J by 8 bases, leaving 13 bases between them. The CDR3 is 13 amino acids. For the CDR3, the DNA is TGTGCCAGCAGCTTGCCCGGCCTGGAAAAACTGTTTTTT. It codes for CASSLPGLEKLFF.

The J gene is TRBJ2-3, the V gene TRBV11-2, with D unresolved. This CDR3 region has 13 residues. V was pared by 6 bases and J by 4 bases, with 11 bases between. The V gene's germline CDR1 is SGHAT and CDR2 FQNNGV. CDR3 amino acids: CASSPVFADTQYF. Written as DNA, the CDR3 is TGTGCCAGCAGTCCCGTTTTTGCAGATACGCAGTATTTT.

The CDR3 spells CASSLGDGGNRISPLHF. The CDR3 DNA sequence: TGTGCCAGCAGCTTAGGGGACGGGGGGAACAGGATTTCACCCCTCCACTTT. The rearrangement links TRBV13 to TRBJ1-6; possibly TRBD1 for D (5 bases). Germline-derived CDR1 and CDR2 are PRHDT and FYEKMQ (reference sequence). The CDR3 length is 17 residues. V lost 0 bases, J lost 9 bases, and 18 bases lay in between.

The chain combines TRBV5-1 with TRBJ2-3; D may be TRBD2 (6 bases). This CDR3 spans 17 amino acids. The V end was cut by 0 bases, the J end by 4 bases, with 18 bases between. In germline, CDR1 is SGHRS, CDR2 YFSETQ. This chain's CDR3 is CASSLDYGTLKSDTQYF. The CDR3 DNA is TGCGCCAGCAGCTTGGACTACGGGACTTTAAAATCAGATACGCAGTATTTT.

The rearrangement uses TRBV6-1 and TRBJ2-1; 11 nucleotides align to TRBD2. J was trimmed by 2 bases and V by 0 bases; bases with no gene match: 6. Germline V gives CDR1 MNHNS, CDR2 SASEGT. The length of the CDR3 is 18 residues. The CDR3 DNA sequence: TGTGCCAGCAGTGAAGCGGGTAGCGGGGGGGCCGCCTACAATGAGCAGTTCTTC. This codes for CASSEAGSGGAAYNEQFF.

The chain carries TRBV3-1 (or the pseudogene TRBV3-2) and TRBJ2-1; D unclear. The germline gives CDR1 LGHDT, CDR2 YNNKEL (reference sequence). This CDR3 contains 12 residues. V was pared by 4 bases and J by 9 bases, with 10 bases between. Here the CDR3 DNA reads TGTGCCAGCAGCCCCGCCGGGCCTGAGCAGTTCTTC. As protein: CASSPAGPEQFF.

The gene calls are TRBV7-2 and TRBJ2-7; 12 nucleotides agree with TRBD1. The germline gives CDR1 SGHTA, CDR2 FQGNSA. V lost 3 bases and J lost 2; bases outside the gene matches: 5. The CDR3 is 16 residues long. CDR3 sequence (DNA): TGTGCCAGCAGCTTCCCCGGGACAGGGGGCACCTACGAGCAGTACTTC. Its protein is CASSFPGTGGTYEQYF.

The V and J genes are TRBV7-2 and TRBJ2-1, with 12 bases that match TRBD2. CDR3 length: 16 residues. Germline CDR1 reads SGHTA; CDR2 reads FQGNSA. V lost 1 base and J lost 7; bases outside the gene matches: 5. CDR3 coding DNA: TGTGCCAGCAGCTTAGTTACTAGCGGGGGGATAAATGAGCAGTTCTTC. Translation gives CASSLVTSGGINEQFF.

This chain joins TRBV7-9 and TRBJ1-5, with a possible D match to TRBD1 (5 bases). This CDR3 contains 12 residues. V was shortened by 9 bases and J by 4 bases, with 10 bases between the two germline ends. Per the germline V gene, CDR1 is SEHNR and CDR2 is FQNEAQ (reference sequence). The DNA of the CDR3 is TGTGCCAGTCAGGGTGAGAATCAGCCCCAGCATTTT. This translates into CASQGENQPQHF.

This clone was recorded only once. The chain couples TRBV4-1 to TRBJ2-7, with 7 bases lining up with TRBD1. CDR1 MGHRA and CDR2 YSYEKL come from the germline V gene. The CDR3 length is 15 residues. V lost 3 bases and J lost 0; bases outside the gene matches: 5. For the CDR3, the DNA is TGCGCCAGCAGCCATGGGACAGCCAGCTCCTACGAGCAGTACTTC. It encodes CASSHGTASSYEQYF.

The V gene is TRBV4-2, the J gene TRBJ1-6; 10 bases align to TRBD1. V was pared by 7 bases and J by 10 bases, with 10 bases of the junction left unmatched. The CDR3 length is 15 residues. Germline lookup yields CDR1 LGHNA and CDR2 YNFKEQ. Here the CDR3 reads CASTPDRGNRSPLHF. CDR3 nucleotide sequence: TGTGCCAGCACCCCGGACAGGGGGAACCGATCACCCCTCCACTTT.

This clone was observed a single time. The chain has TRBV28 and TRBJ1-2; perhaps TRBD1 as D (6 bases). This CDR3 spans 15 amino acids. Trimming took 6 bases from V and 6 from J, leaving 20 bases between them. The germline V gene encodes CDR1 MDHEN and CDR2 SYDVKM. CDR3 region: CASRTSGGGGDGYTF. The CDR3 bases are TGTGCCAGCAGAACTTCTGGGGGCGGGGGCGATGGCTACACCTTC.

The chain carries TRBV5-4 and TRBJ1-3; D might be TRBD1 (5 bases). The germline V gene has CDR1 SGHNT and CDR2 YYREEE (reference sequence). Trimming pared 4 bases from V and 4 bases from J, leaving 12 bases between. This CDR3 spans 14 amino acids. The DNA for the CDR3 is TGTGCCAGCAGCCCCCAGGCAGGGGGAAACACCATATATTTT. It is translated as CASSPQAGGNTIYF.

CDR3 in DNA: TGTGCCAGTACCGACCGGGTCTACGGCACCGGGGAGCTGTTTTTT. This translates into CASTDRVYGTGELFF. This sequence joins TRBV25-1 and TRBJ2-2; D is ambiguous. Germline values: CDR1 MGHDK, CDR2 SYGVNS. The CDR3 loop spans 15 amino acids. With 9 bases removed from V and 4 bases from J, the gap between germline ends came to 18 bases.

The genes are TRBV14 and TRBJ1-2; 7 bases line up with TRBD1. This CDR3 spans 16 amino acids. Germline values: CDR1 SGHDN, CDR2 FVKESK. V trimming: 4 bases; J trimming: 4 bases; junction bases outside the gene matches: 12. In nucleotides, the CDR3 is TGTGCCAGCAGCCCCGGGAAGGGGGCTGGTGGCTATGGCTACACCTTC. Encoded protein: CASSPGKGAGGYGYTF.

The V and J genes are TRBV5-4 and TRBJ2-3, with D perhaps matching TRBD2 (7 bases). The germline V and J ends were trimmed by 4 bases and 3 bases, with 21 bases remaining between them. This CDR3 contains 17 residues. Germline V gene lookup returns CDR1 SGHNT and CDR2 YYREEE (reference sequence). CDR3 nucleotides: TGTGCCAGCAGCCTACGGGTGGGCGGGGGCACTACAGATACGCAGTATTTT. As protein: CASSLRVGGGTTDTQYF.

This clone was seen a single time. The CDR3 DNA is TGCAGCGTTATCGCCCGACAGGGGGAGGTCCCTGGGGCCAACGTCCTGACTTTC. The encoded protein is CSVIARQGEVPGANVLTF. This rearrangement joins TRBV29-1 to TRBJ2-6; 9 bases fit TRBD1. The germline gives CDR1 SQVTM, CDR2 ANQGSEA. The ends lost 5 bases at V and 2 bases at J; junction bases unmatched: 13. The length of the CDR3 is 18 residues. Full variable domain (missing parts from reference TRBV29-1 and TRBJ2-6): SAVISQKPSRDICQRGTSLTIQCQVDSQVTMMFWYRQQPGQSLTLIATANQGSEATYESGFVIDKFPISRPNLTFSTLTVSNMSPEDSSIYLCSVIARQGEVPGANVLTFGAGSRLTVL.

This chain links TRBV11-1 with TRBJ1-1; TRBD1 matches at 10 bases. V lost 7 bases and J lost 11; bases outside the gene matches: 13. The CDR3 runs 14 residues. Germline CDR1 SGHAT, CDR2 FQDESV (reference sequence). The CDR3 DNA reads as TGTGCCAGCAACTTGGGACAGGGGCCCCAAGGTGCTTTCTTT. Translating gives CASNLGQGPQGAFF.

V usage is TRBV28 and J usage is TRBJ1-2; D is ambiguous. The V end was cut by 4 bases, the J end by 2 bases, with 2 bases between. This CDR3 region has 11 residues. Per germline, CDR1 MDHEN and CDR2 SYDVKM. CDR3 sequence reads: CASSSNYGYTF. DNA for the CDR3: TGTGCCAGCAGTTCGAACTATGGCTACACCTTC.